The rows below give T cell receptor beta chains drawn from one sample of a study of blood T cell repertoires in COVID-19. The method was immunoSEQ multiplex PCR; TCRdb's version includes in-frame clones alone and lacks a portion of them. The data contain roughly 230,000 clones, roughly 87% of them seen just once; the ten biggest clones take up about 7%. What was sequenced was PBMCs or T cells enriched from blood (not recorded which). These receptors came from a man aged 25-40 years in a cohort exposed to, infected with or recovered from COVID-19 (not recorded which). Both conserved end residues are part of each CDR3. A D gene is named only where the DNA matches it firmly. Clone size appears in some rows only: once, few, many, or a class for an expanded clone.

j_call clone_size d_call v_call cdr3_nt cdr3_aa
TRBJ1-2 - - TRBV6-2/TRBV6-3 TGTGCCAGCAGTTGGTCCCTTCAGAACTATGGCTACACCTTC CASSWSLQNYGYTF
TRBJ2-1 - TRBD2 TRBV27 TGTGCCAGCAGTTTTTTGGGGACTAGCGGGATGTCCTACAATGAGCAGTTCTTC CASSFLGTSGMSYNEQFF
TRBJ1-5 few - TRBV18 TGTGCCAGCTCACCTGGGAGGGGCAATCAGCCCCAGCATTTT CASSPGRGNQPQHF
TRBJ1-2 - - TRBV9 TGTGCCAGCAGCCCCGGGGGAGTTGACACCTTC CASSPGGVDTF
TRBJ1-2 - - TRBV5-4 TGTGCCAGCAGCTTGGCGCCAGGGGCAAGCTATGGCTACACCTTC CASSLAPGASYGYTF
TRBJ1-6 - TRBD1 TRBV6-5 TGTGCCAGCAGAGGGACAGCTTATAATTCACCCCTCCACTTT CASRGTAYNSPLHF
TRBJ1-2 - - TRBV3-1/TRBV3-2 TGTGCCAGCAGCGCTTGGGGGGAGCGTGGCTACACCTTC CASSAWGERGYTF
TRBJ1-1 - - TRBV6-5 TGTGCCAGCGCAGGCAAACCGGACGGAGGCACTGAAGCTTTCTTT CASAGKPDGGTEAFF
TRBJ2-1 - - TRBV29-1 TGCAGCGGCCGGACTCCGCGGAGCTCCTACAATGAGCAGTTCTTC CSGRTPRSSYNEQFF
TRBJ2-7 - TRBD2 TRBV3-1/TRBV3-2 TGTGCCAGCAGCCTCGGGGGGGAGCAGTACTTC CASSLGGEQYF
TRBJ2-7 once - TRBV4-3 TGCGCCAGCAGCCAAGACAGGGGTCCCTACGAGCAGTACTTC CASSQDRGPYEQYF
TRBJ2-7 - TRBD1 TRBV27 TGTGCCAGCAGCGAACAGGGGCGGTATACCTACGAGCAGTACTTC CASSEQGRYTYEQYF
TRBJ2-5 - - TRBV27 TGTGCCAGCAGGCTGAGGGGTACCGGGGGAGAGACCCAGTACTTC CASRLRGTGGETQYF
TRBJ1-1 few - TRBV19 TGTGCCAGTAGCCAGGACAGAACATACTACCTTAAGGGAACTGAAGCTTTCTTT CASSQDRTYYLKGTEAFF
TRBJ1-2 - TRBD1 TRBV6-1 TGTGCCAGCAGTGCCTACCCAGGAACAGGGGCGAGAGGAGGCTACACCTTC CASSAYPGTGARGGYTF
TRBJ1-5 - - TRBV19 TGTGCCAGTAAGTTCGGGTTCAATCAGCCCCAGCATTTT CASKFGFNQPQHF
TRBJ1-4 - - TRBV11-2 TGTGCCAGCAGCCTAGGGGTGGACAACCATGAAAAACTGTTTTTT CASSLGVDNHEKLFF
TRBJ1-6 - - TRBV5-6 TGTGCCAGCAGCTTGGAGGGGGGGGGCTATAATTCACCCCTCCACTTT CASSLEGGGYNSPLHF
TRBJ1-1 once TRBD1 TRBV28 TGTGCCAGCACTCCTGGGGGGACAGGGGGCGGGGCTGAAGCTTTCTTT CASTPGGTGGGAEAFF
TRBJ1-4 - - TRBV20-1 TGCAGTGCTTTCTTTGTAGAAAAACTGTTTTTT CSAFFVEKLFF
TRBJ2-3 - - TRBV28 TGTGCCAGCAGTTTAGGAAATCGGCTAGCCACTAGCACAGATACGCAGTATTTT CASSLGNRLATSTDTQYF
TRBJ2-3 once - TRBV28 TGTGCCAGCAGGCCCCACGAGGCAGATACGCAGTATTTT CASRPHEADTQYF
TRBJ1-1 - TRBD1 TRBV6-6 TGTGCCAGCAGTCTCCGGACAGGGAACATAGACACTGAAGCTTTCTTT CASSLRTGNIDTEAFF
TRBJ1-4 - TRBD1 TRBV7-8 TGTGCCAGCACCGAGACGACAGGGCTTAATGAAAAACTGTTTTTT CASTETTGLNEKLFF
TRBJ1-1 - TRBD1 TRBV4-2 TGTGCCAGCAGCCTCGACAGGGTGAACACTGAAGCTTTCTTT CASSLDRVNTEAFF
TRBJ1-5 - TRBD1 TRBV7-9 TGTGCCAGCAGCTTGGGACAGTTTGGCAATCAGCCCCAGCATTTT CASSLGQFGNQPQHF
TRBJ2-1 few TRBD2 TRBV9 TGTGCCAGCAGCGTAGGCGGCGGGAGGCGTGGCAATGAGCAGTTCTTC CASSVGGGRRGNEQFF
TRBJ1-5 - TRBD1 TRBV6-4 TGTGCCAGCAGTGAGACAGGGGGTAGTCAGCCCCAGCATTTT CASSETGGSQPQHF
TRBJ2-7 few TRBD1 TRBV19 TGTGCCAGTAGAGCCCGGACAGGGAGCTCCTACGAGCAGTACTTC CASRARTGSSYEQYF
TRBJ2-1 - TRBD2 TRBV20-1 TGCAGTGCTAGTAGCGGGAGGGGGTCCTACAATGAGCAGTTCTTC CSASSGRGSYNEQFF
TRBJ1-2 few - TRBV14 TGTGCCAGCAGCCCAGGGGCCTATGGCTACACCTTC CASSPGAYGYTF
TRBJ1-6 - - TRBV24-1 TGTGCCACCAGTGAGAGACGAGGTTCACCCCTCCACTTT CATSERRGSPLHF
TRBJ2-5 few TRBD2 TRBV5-1 TGCGCCAGCAGCTTTCACGGTAGCGGGAGCACCCAAGAGACCCAGTACTTC CASSFHGSGSTQETQYF
TRBJ2-3 - - TRBV25-1 TGTGCCAGCAGTGAAAGGCTAGCGCTTAGCACAGATACGCAGTATTTT CASSERLALSTDTQYF
TRBJ2-7 - TRBD2 TRBV9 TGTGCCAGCAGCGAGGGGACTAGCGCTTCCTACGAGCAGTACTTC CASSEGTSASYEQYF
TRBJ2-5 - - TRBV13 TGTGCCAGCAGCTTATTAATGAGAGCGGAAACAGAGACCCAGTACTTC CASSLLMRAETETQYF
TRBJ2-7 once - TRBV27 TGTGCCAGCAGTTTAGAGCCAGGCCCCTACGAGCAGTACTTC CASSLEPGPYEQYF
TRBJ2-5 - TRBD1 TRBV18 TGTGCCAGCTCACGAGACAGGGGGCAAGAGACCCAGTACTTC CASSRDRGQETQYF